The present T cell receptor beta chain was sequenced within a study of neurological immune-mediated disorders (dated by TCRdb to the late 2010s). In the study overall: The study compared peripheral blood TCR-beta repertoires of HTLV-I-associated myelopathy (HAM/TSP) patients, multiple sclerosis patients and healthy controls using UMI-based sequencing. The 95 to 120 TCR-beta libraries covered PBMC samples along with longitudinal samples, technical triplicates, and paired sorted CD4+ and CD8+ T-cell subsets. The cohort included approximately 70 subjects: around 15 with HAM/TSP, about 34 with multiple sclerosis, and 20 healthy controls. Paper-wide results and their limitations: No identical CDR3 amino acid sequences were found to be shared among expanded clones across subjects, suggesting that TCR-beta repertoires were private in all groups. TCR clonal expansion was greatest in HAM/TSP patients and smallest in MS patients, who ranked below even healthy controls.

The germline V gene supplies CDR1 SGHRS and CDR2 YFSETQ. V lost 0 bases and J lost 2 bases; the stretch between them is 9 bases long. Measured from the cysteine to the phenylalanine, the CDR3 is 15 residues long. Only CDR3 DNA is held: 45 bases, read in frame from base 1. cDNA was synthesized by template-switch 5'RACE using a primer with a 10-nucleotide random unique molecular identifier that tagged each TCR transcript. Every sequencing run covered 15-18 subjects and yielded more than 160 million TCR-beta sequences. Total RNA was extracted with the RNeasy kit. TCR-beta VDJ regions were amplified with primers for the TCR constant region and the 5'RACE anchor, using the KAPA Real-time Library Amplification kit. A first PCR added sample indexes and Illumina adaptors, after which a second PCR increased the library yield. The roughly 650 bp TCR product was size-selected on a 2% E-gel SizeSelection system after Ampure bead purification. Before pooling, libraries had their quality checked on a Bioanalyzer, their concentration measured with Qubit, and their quantity determined with the Kapa Library Quantification kit. Paired-end 2 x 150 bp sequencing of the libraries was performed on an Illumina HiSeq 2500. To increase sequence diversity, about 24-32% phiX was spiked into each library pool. The authors processed their data as follows. The UMI-based MiGEC pipeline processed quality-filtered reads and removed over 80% of raw TCR sequences during error correction. IMGT germline references were used for alignment of VDJ genes, and clonotypes were defined by a unique CDR3 amino acid sequence together with V-J genes. Clonal expansion, Shannon diversity, and CDR3 relatedness (CalcPairwiseDistances, ClusterSamples) were evaluated with VDJtools, and phylogenetic trees were built with CLCbio workbench. A clone was classed as expanded if it had 8 or more unique UMIs, a cutoff based on coefficient-of-variation modelling across technical triplicates. Clones were called with MiXCR by TCRdb after fastp trimmed the public reads at Q25, and only in-frame beta chains were retained. Each entry is one CDR3 protein sequence, shown with its most common DNA and genes. These V and J calls are TCRdb output, not the study's own analysis. This sample is represented by some 25,000 distinct CDR3 sequences; 6.5% to 8.5% of them were singletons. About 4.9% of the sample goes to the ten largest clones.

Blood bank volunteers in Maryland, USA served as the healthy controls. Unsorted PBMC libraries were generated from 2 million PBMCs stored in RNAlater at -80 °C until RNA extraction. Peripheral blood was subjected to Ficoll-Hypaque density gradient centrifugation to isolate PBMCs, which were then cryopreserved in liquid nitrogen. Within its sample, this clonotype is medium-sized (0.01 to 0.1%). Its antigen is still unknown. Per-nucleotide qualities are absent, and no much larger clonotype sits a single base away. The receptor's source is a woman in her thirties or forties in good health. The chain is assembled from TRBV5-1 and TRBJ1-3, and the D gene may be TRBD1, 6 bases matching. Sequenced sample: PBMCs. The nucleotide sequence is given as TGCGCCAGCAGCTTGGAGTCAGGGGCTGGAAACACCATATATTTT. Its protein reads: CASSLESGAGNTIYF.